This T cell receptor (beta chain) was sequenced during a study of graft-versus-host responses after intestinal transplantation (TCRdb year 2021). Turning to the overall study: Recipients received multivisceral, liver-intestinal, or isolated intestinal transplants. Every recipient was given anti-thymocyte globulin induction, followed by around three years of maintenance tacrolimus and steroids. Rather than going through the commercial service, samples from a few later patients were sequenced in-house on an Illumina MiSeq and processed with MiXCR. The cohort enrolled about two dozen intestinal transplant recipients, one of whom was a retransplant, and a few patients without pretransplant specimens were excluded. To identify alloreactive clones, pre-transplant mixed lymphocyte reaction products were sequenced and then compared with unstimulated pre-transplant donor and recipient T cells. Bulk TCR-beta CDR3 sequencing was used to track graft-versus-host and host-versus-graft alloreactive T cell clones in the graft, circulation and bone marrow after intestinal transplantation. A peak of at least 4% donor T cells among recipient peripheral blood mononuclear cells was the definition used for donor T cell macrochimerism.

The time point label here, explained by the study, means: cells obtained before transplantation from donor or recipient. In mixed lymphocyte reactions, around 200,000 CFSE-labeled pre-transplant responders were plated with around 200,000 irradiated violet-dye-labeled stimulators and cultured for less than 7 days. After the mixed lymphocyte reaction, proliferating CD3+CD4+CFSE-low and CD3+CD8+CFSE-low responder cells were FACS-sorted on a BD Influx sorter. This clone was observed a few times. No base quality values were provided; no much bigger clone lies one nucleotide off. Preparation of the library involved the immunoSEQ multiplex PCR assay. For most patients, genomic DNA was isolated with the Qiagen DNeasy Blood and Tissue Kit and sent frozen to Adaptive Biotechnologies for TCR sequencing. For most patients, high-throughput TCR-beta CDR3 sequencing of genomic DNA was performed by Adaptive Biotechnologies. As for the authors' bioinformatics: TCR sequencing data for some 17 patients were retrieved from Adaptive's ImmunoSEQ software; three other patients were processed with MiXCR and VDJtools. CD4 versus CD8 sorting errors were corrected by removing sequences found in both subsets at a frequency ratio below 5:1. CDR3 nucleotide sequences shared between donor and recipient were removed because their origin could not be assigned. Alloreactive clones required at least 2-fold expansion over unstimulated cells and minimum CFSE-low frequency of 0.002% (template counts) or 0.001% (read counts). Mappable clones were those detected in sequenced pre-transplant spleen, lymph node, or MLR CFSE-low populations of the donor or recipient. Cumulative frequency of alloreactive clones was calculated as a percentage of all sequences weighted by copy number. The source is immuneACCESS, and TCRdb retained only in-frame sequences with V and J called. Part of the clones is not carried over; for the studies checked, unresolved V genes explain less than half of this, and the remainder is unexplained. V and J calls and clone size are as listed in that table; D and trimming were resolved from the DNA. Here the sample has about 21,000 clones; about 33% occur a single time. 7% to 9.5% of the sample lies in the top ten.

Relative to germline, V is 4 bases shorter and J is 0 bases shorter, with 3 bases between their ends. The cysteine opens and the phenylalanine closes a CDR3 of 12 amino acids. Only the CDR3 DNA is retained, 36 bases long and in frame from the first base. CDR1 and CDR2 are read off the germline V gene as SQVTM and ANQGSEA. Here is what the overall study found, with its caveats: In the allografts of patients with donor T cell macrochimerism, GvH to HvG T cell clonal ratios were high. Early after transplant, peak levels of circulating GvH clones were associated with declines in HvG clones. GvH clones were detected in recipient bone marrow, and some appeared earlier in ileal mucosa or blood, consistent with an intestinal mucosal origin. Conclusions were limited by the relatively low number and heterogeneity of intestinal transplant patients.

This receptor chain uses TRBV29-1 and TRBJ2-2; the D gene identity is not certain. The sample in question was alloreactive CD8+ T cells from a mixed lymphocyte reaction culture, obtained before intestinal transplant. The cell subset or site label, read with the paper, signifies: CFSE-low proliferating T cells sorted from roughly 6-day pre-transplant mixed lymphocyte reaction (GvH or HvG direction). This clonotype originated in a human patient who received an intestinal transplant. The DNA is as follows: TGCAGCGTTGCAGCGAACACCGGGGAGCTGTTTTTT. It translates as CSVAANTGELFF.